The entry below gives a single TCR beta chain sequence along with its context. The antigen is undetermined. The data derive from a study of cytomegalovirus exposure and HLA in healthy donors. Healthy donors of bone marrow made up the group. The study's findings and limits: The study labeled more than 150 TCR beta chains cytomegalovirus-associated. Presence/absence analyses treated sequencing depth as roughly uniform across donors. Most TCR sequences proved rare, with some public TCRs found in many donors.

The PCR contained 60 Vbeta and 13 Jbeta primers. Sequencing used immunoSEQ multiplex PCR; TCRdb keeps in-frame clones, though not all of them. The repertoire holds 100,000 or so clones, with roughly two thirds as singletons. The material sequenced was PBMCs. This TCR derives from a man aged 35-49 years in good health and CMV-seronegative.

This CDR3 is CATQPPGQGDHEQYF. CDR3 DNA: TGTGCCACCCAACCCCCGGGACAGGGGGACCACGAGCAGTACTTC. V and J are TRBV5-4 and TRBJ2-7; TRBD1 matches 11 bases. Germline V gene lookup returns CDR1 SGHNT and CDR2 YYREEE (reference sequence). The CDR3 spans 15 residues. J lost 5 bases, V lost 9 bases, and 13 bases had no gene match.